The 6 T cell receptor beta chains in this list originate from one sample, sequenced in a study of T-cell memory formation after mild COVID-19. One entry per CDR3 protein, called by TCRdb with MiXCR from the 5' RACE reads. The sample lists approximately 410,000 distinct CDR3 sequences, around a quarter occurring once. Sequencing was carried out using PBMCs or a T cell subset sorted from them (not recorded which). The receptor source for this set is an adult woman who had mild COVID-19 (a few samples of this study predate the infection). Cell type and time point are not known.

This chain connects TRBV30 to TRBJ1-5; D is unresolved. The CDR3 runs to 14 residues. CDR1 is GTSNPN and CDR2 is SVGIG in the germline V gene (reference sequence). V was trimmed by 3 bases and J by 2 bases, leaving 11 bases between them. This CDR3 reads CAWSPTGGNQPQHF. The CDR3, as DNA: TGTGCCTGGAGCCCAACGGGTGGCAATCAGCCCCAGCATTTT. Using reference TRBV30 and TRBJ1-5 for the parts outside the CDR3, the full variable domain is SQTIHQWPATLVQPVGSPLSLECTVEGTSNPNLYWYRQAAGRGLQLLFYSVGIGQISSEVPQNLSASRPQDRQFILSSKKLLLSDSGFYLCAWSPTGGNQPQHFGDGTRLSIL.

The chain joins TRBV12-3 or TRBV12-4 to TRBJ2-7; possibly TRBD2 for D (6 bases). V lost 7 bases and J lost 0, with 13 bases in between. CDR3 size: 14 residues. The CDR3 spells CASTSGGVSYEQYF. The CDR3 DNA reads as TGTGCCAGCACTTCTGGAGGGGTCTCCTACGAGCAGTACTTC.

With respect to this clonotype: The germline gene is not matched at one end of the junction; a read error may be the cause. The gene calls are TRBV6-1 and TRBJ2-5, with TRBD2 matching over 9 bases. CDR1 is MNHNS and CDR2 is SASEGT in the germline V gene. The CDR3 is 15 residues long. The DNA of the CDR3 is TGTGCCAGCAGTAAAGCGGGGGGCTGGCAAGAGACCCAGTACTTC. It encodes CASSKAGGWQETQYF.

This chain links TRBV3-1 with TRBJ1-2; D is unclear. The CDR3 is 12 residues long. CDR1 LGHDT and CDR2 YNNKEL come from the germline V gene (reference sequence). Trimming removed 4 bases at V and 8 bases at J, with 11 bases between. This CDR3 reads CASSPTSGGYTF. DNA for the CDR3: TGTGCCAGCAGCCCGACGTCCGGGGGCTACACCTTC.

This clonotype was seen a handful of times. The genes are TRBV9 and TRBJ1-4, with 10 bases aligning to TRBD1. Germline trimming cut 2 bases from V and 8 bases from J; bases unmatched to any gene: 9. The CDR3 totals 16 residues. CDR1 SGDLS and CDR2 YYNGEE come from the germline V gene. CDR3 nucleotides: TGTGCCAGCAGCGTGGGGTACGGGACAGGGGAAGAAAAACTGTTTTTT. Translated, it gives CASSVGYGTGEEKLFF.

This clonotype was observed a few times. This chain joins TRBV12-3 or TRBV12-4 and TRBJ2-7; 8 bases are shared with TRBD1. V shed 6 bases, J shed 3 bases, and the junction held 4 bases outside the gene matches. The CDR3 is made up of 13 amino acids. The CDR3 nucleotides read TGTGCCAGCAGGACAGGGGTACGCTACGAGCAGTACTTC. Its translation: CASRTGVRYEQYF.